The rows below give T cell receptor beta chains drawn from one sample of a study of shared clonotypes between healthy human individuals. Assay used: immunoSEQ multiplex PCR; TCRdb lists only in-frame clones, some missing. The sample has about a million clones, under 80% seen once. The material sequenced was memory CD4+ T cells sorted from blood. The receptor source for this set is a man younger than 30 in good health. The CDR3 runs from the conserved cysteine through the conserved F or W. Fields, in order: clone size, V gene, CDR3 protein. Clone size is given for some rows only: seen once, a few or many times, or a class if the clone is expanded.

clone_size: few
v_call: TRBV18
cdr3_aa: CASSPSKQRGGTDTQYF

clone_size: -
v_call: TRBV4-1
cdr3_aa: CASSQGRSTGGKLSGYTF

clone_size: -
v_call: TRBV27
cdr3_aa: CASSLISGNQETQYF

clone_size: once
v_call: TRBV7-8
cdr3_aa: CASSLGQSTEAFF

clone_size: -
v_call: TRBV27
cdr3_aa: CASSFFGGISYEQYF

clone_size: -
v_call: TRBV11-2
cdr3_aa: CASSLDPLATDTQYF

clone_size: -
v_call: TRBV7-9
cdr3_aa: CASSFGGARTEAFF

clone_size: few
v_call: TRBV5-1
cdr3_aa: CASSSPTNYGYTF

clone_size: -
v_call: TRBV5-1
cdr3_aa: CASSLEAPAQAYEQYF

clone_size: -
v_call: TRBV5-6
cdr3_aa: CASSLEAGFGGELFF

clone_size: few
v_call: TRBV29-1
cdr3_aa: CSVLRQGSAEAFF

clone_size: -
v_call: TRBV5-1
cdr3_aa: CASSLVARDSNVLTF

clone_size: few
v_call: TRBV5-1
cdr3_aa: CASSLRDSPTSGNTIYF

clone_size: few
v_call: TRBV27
cdr3_aa: CASSSPTGTIGEQYF

clone_size: -
v_call: TRBV10-3
cdr3_aa: CAISGLGGATGANVLTF

clone_size: -
v_call: TRBV2
cdr3_aa: CASSEENTETQYF

clone_size: -
v_call: TRBV28
cdr3_aa: CASSFHLGYATNEKLFF

clone_size: -
v_call: TRBV6-6
cdr3_aa: CASSYLARADMAEAFF

clone_size: once
v_call: TRBV10-3
cdr3_aa: CAIRTSGSDEQYF

clone_size: -
v_call: TRBV5-6
cdr3_aa: CASSRRDQPQHF

clone_size: -
v_call: TRBV6-6
cdr3_aa: CASELGTGVRKDGYTF

clone_size: -
v_call: TRBV2
cdr3_aa: CASSSQEGQPQHF

clone_size: -
v_call: TRBV18
cdr3_aa: CASSPSRDRGQNTEAFF

clone_size: few
v_call: TRBV30
cdr3_aa: CAWSAPGGWETQYF

clone_size: -
v_call: TRBV5-1
cdr3_aa: CASSSYNSGNNNEQFF

clone_size: -
v_call: TRBV6-5
cdr3_aa: CASSYDAGAQETQYF

clone_size: -
v_call: TRBV6-1
cdr3_aa: CACITGNTEAFF

clone_size: few
v_call: TRBV21-1
cdr3_aa: CASRYRCPEEETQYF

clone_size: -
v_call: TRBV29-1
cdr3_aa: CSVLGGTGTDTQYF

clone_size: -
v_call: TRBV28
cdr3_aa: CASSLRDRGAFF

clone_size: -
v_call: TRBV6-5
cdr3_aa: CASSYGGYSFSEQYF

clone_size: -
v_call: TRBV11-2
cdr3_aa: CASSLSAPQTEAFF

clone_size: -
v_call: TRBV30
cdr3_aa: CAWSGLAEMYF

clone_size: -
v_call: TRBV30
cdr3_aa: CAWSGGGSNYGYTF

clone_size: -
v_call: TRBV27
cdr3_aa: CASSTHRGEVYEQYF

clone_size: -
v_call: TRBV5-1
cdr3_aa: CASSRGLDFTGELFF

clone_size: -
v_call: TRBV5-1
cdr3_aa: CASSLDQNTGELFF

clone_size: few
v_call: TRBV14
cdr3_aa: CASSQLTGYDTEAFF

clone_size: -
v_call: TRBV7-9
cdr3_aa: CASSLTHRGQYF

clone_size: -
v_call: TRBV28
cdr3_aa: CASSPPPGKDTGELFF

clone_size: -
v_call: TRBV5-1
cdr3_aa: CASSSGGGVSSPLHF

clone_size: -
v_call: TRBV9
cdr3_aa: CASGGPHENEQFF